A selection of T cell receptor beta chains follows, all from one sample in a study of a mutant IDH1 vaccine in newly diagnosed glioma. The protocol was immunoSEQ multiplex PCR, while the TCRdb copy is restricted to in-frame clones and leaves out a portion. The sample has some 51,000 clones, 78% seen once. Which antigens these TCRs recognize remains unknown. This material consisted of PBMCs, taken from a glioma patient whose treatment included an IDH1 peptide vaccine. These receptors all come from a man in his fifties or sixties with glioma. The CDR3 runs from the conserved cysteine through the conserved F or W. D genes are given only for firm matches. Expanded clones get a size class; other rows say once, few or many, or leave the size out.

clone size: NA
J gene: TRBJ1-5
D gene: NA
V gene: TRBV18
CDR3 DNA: TGTGCCAGCTCACCACCGAATCAGCCCCAGCATTTT
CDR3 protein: CASSPPNQPQHF

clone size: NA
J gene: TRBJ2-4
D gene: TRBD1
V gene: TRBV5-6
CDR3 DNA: TGTGCCAGCAGGTTCGGACAGGAAAACATTCAGTACTTC
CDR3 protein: CASRFGQENIQYF

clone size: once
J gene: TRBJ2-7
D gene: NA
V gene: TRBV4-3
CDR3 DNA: TGCGCCAGCAGCCGAGACGAGGACCCCTCCTACGAGCAGTACTTC
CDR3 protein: CASSRDEDPSYEQYF

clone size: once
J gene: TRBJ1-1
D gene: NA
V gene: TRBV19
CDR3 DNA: TGTGCCAGTAGTATAGGAACAGGCATGAACACTGAAGCTTTCTTT
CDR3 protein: CASSIGTGMNTEAFF

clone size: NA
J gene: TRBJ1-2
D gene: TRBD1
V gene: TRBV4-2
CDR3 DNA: TGTGCCAGCAGCCAAGATATTCCGCGAGGACAGGGGGCCCTCGAGGGCTACACCTTC
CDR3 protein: CASSQDIPRGQGALEGYTF

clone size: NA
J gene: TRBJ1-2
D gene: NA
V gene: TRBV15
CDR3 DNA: TGTGCCACCAGCAGAGACAGGGGCGCGATCTATGGCTACACCTTC
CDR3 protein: CATSRDRGAIYGYTF

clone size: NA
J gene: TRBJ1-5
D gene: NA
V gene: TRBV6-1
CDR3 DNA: TGTGCCAGCAGTGATGCCTCAACGGTCAGGCCCCAGCATTTT
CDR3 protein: CASSDASTVRPQHF

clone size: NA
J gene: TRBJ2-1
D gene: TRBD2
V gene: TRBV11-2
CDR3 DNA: TGTGCCAGCAGCTTAGCGGCGGGGGCCTACAATGAGCAGTTCTTC
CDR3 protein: CASSLAAGAYNEQFF

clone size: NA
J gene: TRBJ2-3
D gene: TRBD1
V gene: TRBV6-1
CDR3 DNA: TGTGCCAGCACCGACAGGGATTTGGCAGATACGCAGTATTTT
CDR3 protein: CASTDRDLADTQYF

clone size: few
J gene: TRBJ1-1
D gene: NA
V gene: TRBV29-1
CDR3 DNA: TGCAGCGTTGACGGAACCGCAGAAGCTTTCTTT
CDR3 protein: CSVDGTAEAFF

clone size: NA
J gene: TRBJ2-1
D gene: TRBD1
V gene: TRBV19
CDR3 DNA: TGTGCCAGTAGTCCCCGGGACAGCAGACACAATGAGCAGTTCTTC
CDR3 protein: CASSPRDSRHNEQFF

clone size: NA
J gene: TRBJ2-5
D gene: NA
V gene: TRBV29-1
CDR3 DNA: TGCAGCGTTGAGGGGTCTGGGGAGACCCAGTACTTC
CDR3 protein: CSVEGSGETQYF

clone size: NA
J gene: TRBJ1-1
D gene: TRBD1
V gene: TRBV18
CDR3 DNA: TGTGCCAGCTCACCATCAGGACAGGGGGGATCTGAAGCTTTCTTT
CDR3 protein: CASSPSGQGGSEAFF

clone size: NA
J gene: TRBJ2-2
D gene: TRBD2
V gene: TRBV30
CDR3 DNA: TGTGCCTGGGAAAAACATTCCACGGGGACTAGACACACCGGGGAGCTGTTTTTT
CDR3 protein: CAWEKHSTGTRHTGELFF

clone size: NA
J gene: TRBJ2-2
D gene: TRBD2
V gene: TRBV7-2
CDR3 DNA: TGTGCCAGCAGCGTTGCAGCGGGGGGGTACACCGGGGAGCTGTTTTTT
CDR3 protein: CASSVAAGGYTGELFF

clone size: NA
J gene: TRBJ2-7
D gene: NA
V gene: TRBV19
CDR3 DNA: TGTGCCAGTGGCTCTGTGGGGGCCTACGAGCAGTACTTC
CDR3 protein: CASGSVGAYEQYF

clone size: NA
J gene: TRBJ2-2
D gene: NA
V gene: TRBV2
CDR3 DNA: TGTGCCAGCAGTGTACATCTCTTGAGCACCGGGGAGCTGTTTTTT
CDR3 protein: CASSVHLLSTGELFF

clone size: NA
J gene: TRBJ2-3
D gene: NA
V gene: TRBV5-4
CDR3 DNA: TGTGCCAGCAGCTTCCAGGGGAGCACAGATACGCAGTATTTT
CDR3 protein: CASSFQGSTDTQYF

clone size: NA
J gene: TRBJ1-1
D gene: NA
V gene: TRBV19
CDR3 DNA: TGTGCCAGTAGGCGGGGGAACACTGAAGCTTTCTTT
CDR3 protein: CASRRGNTEAFF

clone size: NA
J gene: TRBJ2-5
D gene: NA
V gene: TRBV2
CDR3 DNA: TGTGCCAGCAATCCGGACGTACCGACCCAGTACTTC
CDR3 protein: CASNPDVPTQYF

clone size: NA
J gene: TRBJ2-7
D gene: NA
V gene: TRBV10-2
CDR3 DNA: TGCGCCAGCAACCCTCGGGACTCCTCCTACGAGCAGTACTTC
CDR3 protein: CASNPRDSSYEQYF

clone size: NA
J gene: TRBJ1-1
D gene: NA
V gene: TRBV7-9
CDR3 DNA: TGTGCCAGCAGCTTAGGGAGGTCCCTGTTCACTGAAGCTTTCTTT
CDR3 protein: CASSLGRSLFTEAFF

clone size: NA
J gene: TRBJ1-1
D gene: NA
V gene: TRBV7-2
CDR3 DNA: TGTGCCAGCAGCTTAGTAGGGAACACTGAAGCTTTCTTT
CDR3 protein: CASSLVGNTEAFF

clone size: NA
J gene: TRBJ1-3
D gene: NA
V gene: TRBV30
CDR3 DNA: TGTGCCTGGAGTCCTCTAGGGGGGACTGGAAACACCATATATTTT
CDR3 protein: CAWSPLGGTGNTIYF

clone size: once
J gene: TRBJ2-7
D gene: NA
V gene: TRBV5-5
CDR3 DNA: TGTGCCAGCAGCAGGGTTGTTGCTGGGGTATACGAGCAGTACTTC
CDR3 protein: CASSRVVAGVYEQYF

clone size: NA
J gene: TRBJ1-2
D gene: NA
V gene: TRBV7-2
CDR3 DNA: TGTGCCAGCAGCTTAAAAGGGGCGCGGGGCTATGGCTACACCTTC
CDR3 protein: CASSLKGARGYGYTF

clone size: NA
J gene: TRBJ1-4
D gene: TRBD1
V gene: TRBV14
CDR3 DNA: TGTGCCAGCAGCCAATGGACAGCAGGGGGGGGACTGTTTTTT
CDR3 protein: CASSQWTAGGGLFF

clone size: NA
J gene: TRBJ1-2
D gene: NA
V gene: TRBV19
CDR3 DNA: TGTGCCAGTAGTATACCAGGGGCCTATGGCTACACCTTC
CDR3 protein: CASSIPGAYGYTF

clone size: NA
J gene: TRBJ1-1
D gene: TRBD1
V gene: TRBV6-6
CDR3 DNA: TGTGCCAGCAGTTTATTGACAGGGCACACTGAAGCTTTCTTT
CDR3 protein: CASSLLTGHTEAFF

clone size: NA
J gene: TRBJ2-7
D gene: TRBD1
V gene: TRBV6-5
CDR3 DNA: TGTGCCAGCAGTCGGGGGACAGGGAACGAGCAGTACTTC
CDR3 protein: CASSRGTGNEQYF

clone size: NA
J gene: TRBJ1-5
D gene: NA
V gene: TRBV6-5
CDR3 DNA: TGTGCCAGCAGCCACAGGGAAGGGCAGCCCCAGCATTTT
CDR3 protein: CASSHREGQPQHF

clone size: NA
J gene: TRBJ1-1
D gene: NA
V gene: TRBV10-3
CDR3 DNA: TGTGCCATCAGTGACAGGGAGCTTTCGGCTTTCTTT
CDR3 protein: CAISDRELSAFF

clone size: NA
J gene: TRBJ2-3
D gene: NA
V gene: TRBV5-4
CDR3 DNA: TGTGCCAGCAGCTTGTTGGGAGGAACAGATACGCAGTATTTT
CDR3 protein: CASSLLGGTDTQYF

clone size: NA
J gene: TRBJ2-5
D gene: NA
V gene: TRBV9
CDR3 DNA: TGTGCCAGCAGCCGAGAAGGGGCCGACCAAGAGACCCAGTACTTC
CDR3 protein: CASSREGADQETQYF

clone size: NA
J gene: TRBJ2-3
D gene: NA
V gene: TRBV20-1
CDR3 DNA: TGCAGTGCTGGGAAGGATACGCAGTATTTT
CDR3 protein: CSAGKDTQYF

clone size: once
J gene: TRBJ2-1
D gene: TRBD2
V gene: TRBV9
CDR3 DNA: TGTGCCAGCAGCGTAGAGACTGCGGGGGGAAACAATGAGCAGTTCTTC
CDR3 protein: CASSVETAGGNNEQFF

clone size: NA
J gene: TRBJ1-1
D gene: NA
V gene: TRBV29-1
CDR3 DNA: TGCAGCGCCTCCTCCGGACCTGAAGCTTTCTTT
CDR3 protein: CSASSGPEAFF

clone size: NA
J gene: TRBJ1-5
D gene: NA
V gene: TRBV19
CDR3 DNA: TGTGCCAGTAGTCGGGGGGGGCCCTCAGGCAATCAGCCCCAGCATTTT
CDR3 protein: CASSRGGPSGNQPQHF

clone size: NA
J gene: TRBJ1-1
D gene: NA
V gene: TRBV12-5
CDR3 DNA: TGTGCTAGTGGTTTTCAGGGTACTGAAGCTTTCTTT
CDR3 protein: CASGFQGTEAFF

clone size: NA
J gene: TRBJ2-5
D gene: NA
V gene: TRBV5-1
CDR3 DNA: TGCGCCAGCAGCTTGGTGGGGGGTCAAGAGACCCAGTACTTC
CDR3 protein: CASSLVGGQETQYF

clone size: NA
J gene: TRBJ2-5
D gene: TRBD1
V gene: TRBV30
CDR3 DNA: TGTGCCACGAACCCCCGGGACAGGGATGCCGGGGAGACCCAGTACTTC
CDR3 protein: CATNPRDRDAGETQYF

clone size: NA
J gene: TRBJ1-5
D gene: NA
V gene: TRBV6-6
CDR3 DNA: TGTGCCAGCAGGTCTTTCAATCAGCCCCAGCATTTT
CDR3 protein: CASRSFNQPQHF

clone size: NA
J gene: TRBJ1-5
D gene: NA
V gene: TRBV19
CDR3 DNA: TGTGCCAGTAGTATAGAGGGCCGGGCAGGTCATAGCAATCAGCCCCAGCATTTT
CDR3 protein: CASSIEGRAGHSNQPQHF

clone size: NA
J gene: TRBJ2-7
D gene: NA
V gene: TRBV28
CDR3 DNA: TGTGCCAGCAATTTCCCCGAGCAGTACTTC
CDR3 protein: CASNFPEQYF

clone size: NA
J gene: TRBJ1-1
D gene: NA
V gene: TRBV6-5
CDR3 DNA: TGTGCCAGCAGTTACTCAAGCGGGGGATTAAACACTGAAGCTTTCTTT
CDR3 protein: CASSYSSGGLNTEAFF

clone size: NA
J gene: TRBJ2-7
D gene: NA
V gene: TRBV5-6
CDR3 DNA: TGTGCCAGCAGCCAGGTCGGAGCAGGGCCCTACGAGCAGTACTTC
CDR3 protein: CASSQVGAGPYEQYF

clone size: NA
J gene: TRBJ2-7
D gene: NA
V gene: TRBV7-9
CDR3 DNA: TGTGCCAGCAGCCTCAAAGGGGACTCTTCCTACGAGCAGTACTTC
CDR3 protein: CASSLKGDSSYEQYF

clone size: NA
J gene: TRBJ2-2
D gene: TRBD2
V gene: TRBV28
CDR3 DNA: TGTGCCAGCATTAGTGGCGGGGGGGCCGGGGAGCTGTTTTTT
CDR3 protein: CASISGGGAGELFF

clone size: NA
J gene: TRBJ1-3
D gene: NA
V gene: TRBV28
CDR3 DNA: TGTGCCAGCAGTTTAGCCGGGACCCTCTCTGGAAACACCATATATTTT
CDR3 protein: CASSLAGTLSGNTIYF

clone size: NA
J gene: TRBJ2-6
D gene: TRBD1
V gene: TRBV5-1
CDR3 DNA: TGCGCCAGCGGACAGGCCCACTCTGGGGCCAACGTCCTGACTTTC
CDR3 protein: CASGQAHSGANVLTF

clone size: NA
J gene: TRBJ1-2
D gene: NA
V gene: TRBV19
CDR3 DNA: TGTGCCAGCACCGCCTCCCCCGACAGCTCGTATGGCTACACCTTC
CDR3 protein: CASTASPDSSYGYTF

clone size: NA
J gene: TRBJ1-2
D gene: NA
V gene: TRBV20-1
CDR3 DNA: TGCAGTGCCTGGAGACAAGGAGGCTACACCTTC
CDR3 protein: CSAWRQGGYTF

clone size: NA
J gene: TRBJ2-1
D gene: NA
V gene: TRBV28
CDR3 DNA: TGTGCCAGTTGCCCCCGGGGGGCAGTCAATGAGCAGTTCTTC
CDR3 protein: CASCPRGAVNEQFF